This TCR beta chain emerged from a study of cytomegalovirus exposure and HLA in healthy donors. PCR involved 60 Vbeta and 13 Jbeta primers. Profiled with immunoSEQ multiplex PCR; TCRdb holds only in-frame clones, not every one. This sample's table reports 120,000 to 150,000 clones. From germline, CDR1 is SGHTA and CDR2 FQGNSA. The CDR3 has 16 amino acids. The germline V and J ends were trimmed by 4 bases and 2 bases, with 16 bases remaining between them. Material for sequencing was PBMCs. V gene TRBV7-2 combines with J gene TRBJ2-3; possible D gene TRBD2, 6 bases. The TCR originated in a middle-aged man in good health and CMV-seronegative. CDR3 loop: CASSSASVRVTDTQYF. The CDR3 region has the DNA TGTGCCAGCAGCTCGGCTAGCGTAAGGGTCACAGATACGCAGTATTTT.